The TCR beta chain described here comes from a study of T cells in tuberculosis. Study background: T cells were selected with CD1B tetramers loaded with glucose monomycolate. IGRA-negative adolescents, IGRA-positive adolescents with latent tuberculosis and adults with active tuberculosis formed this South African cohort. Points from the study as a whole: GEM motif frequencies gave 55% to 75% accuracy; the GMM repertoire gave 80% to 90%.

This CDR3 is 14 amino acids long. The germline CDR1 and CDR2 sequences are LNHNV and YYDKDF (reference sequence). Trimming cost V 6 bases and J 0 bases, with 8 bases left between them. Points on this clone: The antigen is not known.

The method was immunoSEQ multiplex PCR; TCRdb's version includes in-frame clones alone and lacks a portion of them. The repertoire holds about 36,000 clones, with over 90% as singletons. Sequenced sample: PBMCs. The rearrangement uses TRBV15 and TRBJ2-2; unclear D gene. The TCR sequence derives from a donor between 10 and 35 years old with latent tuberculosis or without tuberculosis infection. CDR3 region: CATSPHTNTGELFF. For the CDR3, the DNA is TGTGCCACCAGTCCTCACACGAACACCGGGGAGCTGTTTTTT.